This T cell receptor (beta chain) is drawn from a study of T cell responses to AZD1222 COVID-19 vaccine. Background on the study: Second doses at about 4 or about 12 weeks were pooled.

The CDR3 has 18 residues. The V end was cut by 5 bases, the J end by 1 base, with 18 bases between. The germline CDR1 and CDR2 sequences are LNHDA and SQIVND (reference sequence). Study observations and caveats: Elevations in Spike-specific TCR breadth and depth followed administration of two AZD1222 doses. Clonal diversity was possibly underestimated, and white British individuals and females predominated among donors. Reports say nearly half of spike-specific TCRs go after unmutated variant regions.

Profiled with immunoSEQ multiplex PCR; TCRdb holds only in-frame clones, not every one. The data contain 100,000 to 150,000 clones, approximately 87% of them singletons. As for this clone: The antigen is not known.

The origin of this receptor is an adult in good health. The material was peripheral blood, obtained on day 0 of AZD1222 vaccination. J is TRBJ2-6 and V is TRBV19; maybe TRBD1 (6 bases). CDR3 bases: TGTGCCAGTAGTGCCCTTAGAGGGGGTAGTTCTGGGGCCAACGTCCTGACTTTC. It is translated as CASSALRGGSSGANVLTF.